This is a list of T cell receptor beta chains from one sample in a study of T cell responses to AZD1222 COVID-19 vaccine. Assay used: immunoSEQ multiplex PCR; TCRdb lists only in-frame clones, some missing. This sample yields 110,000 or so clones, of which about 85% are seen a single time; around 3% belongs to the top ten. This sample comprised peripheral blood, obtained 28 days after the second AZD1222 dose. The receptors derive from an adult who received the AZD1222 COVID-19 vaccine. The CDR3 runs from the conserved cysteine through the conserved F or W. The D gene is left open where the match is weak. Expanded clones are given a class, and other clones once, few, many or no size at all.

j_call | clone_size | d_call | v_call | cdr3_nt | cdr3_aa
TRBJ1-5 | - | TRBD1 | TRBV30 | TGTGCCTGGAGTCTCGACAGGGGTCAGCCCCAGCATTTT | CAWSLDRGQPQHF
TRBJ2-3 | - | TRBD1 | TRBV5-1 | TGCGCCAGCAGCGACCCGACAGGGTACGCAGATACGCAGTATTTT | CASSDPTGYADTQYF
TRBJ1-1 | - | - | TRBV28 | TGTGCCAGCAGCGACACTGAAGCTTTCTTT | CASSDTEAFF
TRBJ1-1 | - | - | TRBV28 | TGTGCCAGCAGTTTATATGTACTCGAGAAGGCCGGAGACACTGAAGCTTTCTTT | CASSLYVLEKAGDTEAFF
TRBJ2-1 | - | TRBD2 | TRBV3-1/TRBV3-2 | TGTGCCAGCAGCCGCCTCGGGACTATGAGTGAGCAGTTCTTC | CASSRLGTMSEQFF
TRBJ1-1 | few | - | TRBV11-2 | TGTGCCAGCAGCTTTACAGGGAGGGACACTGAAGCTTTCTTT | CASSFTGRDTEAFF
TRBJ1-2 | - | TRBD1 | TRBV15 | TGTGCCACCAGCAGAGATCTAACAGGGGTAGGAGGCTACACCTTC | CATSRDLTGVGGYTF
TRBJ2-1 | - | - | TRBV6-5 | TGTGCCAGCAGTTTGGGAGACTTACAGTTCTTC | CASSLGDLQFF
TRBJ2-4 | - | - | TRBV9 | TGTGCCAGCAGCGTAGGCGGAATCAACATTCAGTACTTC | CASSVGGINIQYF
TRBJ2-5 | - | - | TRBV16 | TGTGCCAGCAGCCAATCGGTCCTCCAAGAGACCCAGTACTTC | CASSQSVLQETQYF
TRBJ2-7 | - | TRBD1 | TRBV27 | TGTGCCAGCACAGGGGGTCCGGGCGAGCAGTACTTC | CASTGGPGEQYF
TRBJ1-2 | - | - | TRBV5-1 | TGCGCCAGCAGCGGCGGCTGGGTTAAGGATCACGGTGGCTACACCTTC | CASSGGWVKDHGGYTF
TRBJ2-2 | - | - | TRBV18 | TGTGCCAGCTCACCTCAGGATGACATGTGGCCCGGGGAGCTGTTTTTT | CASSPQDDMWPGELFF
TRBJ2-7 | - | TRBD1 | TRBV5-8 | TGTGCCAGCAGCTTGGGGGGGACAGGGTATTACGAGCAGTACTTC | CASSLGGTGYYEQYF
TRBJ1-2 | - | - | TRBV9 | TGTGCCAGCAGCCCCCGGGTGTACTATGGCTACACCTTC | CASSPRVYYGYTF
TRBJ1-3 | - | - | TRBV11-3 | TGTGCCAGCAGGTCAGCATTGATCTCTGGAAACACCATATATTTT | CASRSALISGNTIYF
TRBJ2-2 | - | TRBD1 | TRBV10-1 | TGCGCCAGCAGCCCCCCCGACAGGGGGCACCAGAACCTGAACACCGGGGAGCTGTTTTTT | CASSPPDRGHQNLNTGELFF
TRBJ1-6 | - | - | TRBV15 | TGTGCCACCAGCGCAGGGGTAAATTCACCCCTCCACTTT | CATSAGVNSPLHF
TRBJ1-5 | - | - | TRBV3-1/TRBV3-2 | TGTGCCAGCAGCCAAGAGGGGCGTCGCGGGCCCCAGCATTTT | CASSQEGRRGPQHF
TRBJ2-3 | - | TRBD2 | TRBV10-2 | TGCGCCAGCAGTGTTCGACTAGCGGGGGTAATGAGGGATACGCAGTATTTT | CASSVRLAGVMRDTQYF
TRBJ1-1 | few | - | TRBV7-9 | TGTGCCAGCAGCAAAGCCCAGTGGGGGTCCATGAACACTGAAGCTTTCTTT | CASSKAQWGSMNTEAFF
TRBJ1-5 | many | - | TRBV3-1/TRBV3-2 | TGTGCCAGCAGCCAAGGGGGCCATCAGCCCCAGCATTTT | CASSQGGHQPQHF